These 18 T cell receptor beta chains came from one sample sequenced in a study of T-cell memory formation after mild COVID-19. TCRdb reprocessed the 5' RACE reads with MiXCR, giving one entry per CDR3 protein. The table lists fewer than 200,000 distinct CDR3 sequences, approximately 12% of them singletons. The sample comprised PBMCs or a T cell subset sorted from them (not recorded which). These receptors all stem from a man aged 18-30 years who had mild COVID-19 (a few samples of this study predate the infection). Cell type and time point are not known.

This clonotype was detected a few times. V gene TRBV6-6 combines with J gene TRBJ1-2; D not resolved. V was cut by 2 bases and J by 3 bases, with 13 bases left in between. Germline V gene sequence: CDR1 MNHNY, CDR2 SVGAGI (reference sequence). The CDR3 spans 15 residues. CDR3 sequence (DNA): TGTGCCAGCAGTTACAATGAGGGTCTCTACTATGGCTACACCTTC. Amino acid sequence: CASSYNEGLYYGYTF.

This clonotype has a handful of counts. V and J are TRBV7-6 and TRBJ2-7, with 8 bases fitting TRBD1. This CDR3 region has 14 residues. Germline V gene lookup returns CDR1 SGHVS and CDR2 FNYEAQ. The trim removed 6 bases at V and 2 bases at J, leaving 6 bases unmatched. The CDR3 DNA is TGTGCCAGCAGTACAGGGGGGATAACCTACGAGCAGTACGTC. Its protein product is CASSTGGITYEQYV.

There are a few counts of this clonotype. The chain recombines TRBV5-1 with TRBJ1-4; tentative D call: TRBD1 (6 bases). With 4 bases removed from V and 7 bases from J, the gap between germline ends came to 20 bases. Germline values: CDR1 SGHRS, CDR2 YFSETQ. The CDR3 is 16 residues long. The CDR3 sequence: CASSLLDRFGGEKLFF. In nucleotides, the CDR3 is TGCGCCAGCAGCCTCCTCGACAGGTTTGGGGGTGAAAAACTGTTTTTT.

This rearrangement joins TRBV29-1 to TRBJ2-1; D may be TRBD1 (6 bases). Per the germline V gene, CDR1 is SQVTM and CDR2 is ANQGSEA. V lost 4 bases, J lost 6 bases, and 10 bases lay in between. CDR3 length: 12 residues. The CDR3 nucleotides read TGCAGCGTTGTTCCCAGGGGCAATGAGCAGTTCTTC. It specifies CSVVPRGNEQFF.

This chain connects TRBV5-4 to TRBJ1-1; TRBD1 matches 9 bases. V gave up 3 bases and J gave up 1 base; unmatched junction bases: 4. This CDR3 is built from 15 residues. Germline CDR1 is SGHNT and CDR2 is YYREEE (reference sequence). The chain's CDR3 is CASSSYRGPNTEAFF. For the CDR3, the DNA is TGTGCCAGCAGCTCCTACAGGGGGCCGAACACTGAAGCTTTCTTT.

The chain employs TRBV6-5 and TRBJ1-1; D is perhaps TRBD1 (6 bases). The germline CDR1 and CDR2 sequences are MNHEY and SVGAGI. This CDR3 contains 14 residues. V dropped 1 base and J dropped 1 base, with 7 bases sitting between them. The CDR3 region is CASSYLGGNTEAFF. In nucleotides, the CDR3 is TGTGCCAGCAGTTACTTAGGGGGGAACACTGAAGCTTTCTTT.

A few counts support this clonotype. The chain joins TRBV6-2 or TRBV6-3 to TRBJ2-3; D may be TRBD1 (6 bases). This CDR3 region has 16 residues. Germline V gene data show CDR1 as MNHEY and CDR2 as SVGEGT. The V end lost 6 bases, the J end lost 2 bases, and 18 bases lay between the germline ends. Here the CDR3 DNA reads TGTGCCAGCAGGGACCCCCTCAGGGGCTACACAGATACGCAGTATTTT. It translates to CASRDPLRGYTDTQYF.

At least ten counts were recorded for this clonotype. CDR3 sequence: CASSFGTGGEYEQYF. The DNA of the CDR3 is TGCGCCAGCAGCTTTGGGACAGGGGGCGAGTACGAGCAGTACTTC. The J gene is TRBJ2-7, the V gene TRBV5-1; 12 positions agree with TRBD1. J lost 4 bases, V lost 2 bases, and 4 bases had no gene match. The CDR3 length is 15 residues. Germline V gene lookup returns CDR1 SGHRS and CDR2 YFSETQ.

In this sample, this clonotype turned up a few times. The chain joins TRBV25-1 to TRBJ1-1; 8 positions match TRBD1. The ends lost 7 bases at V and 4 bases at J; junction bases unmatched: 8. Per germline, CDR1 MGHDK and CDR2 SYGVNS. This CDR3 has 14 residues. The CDR3 is CASIRTGGSTEAFF. CDR3 in DNA: TGTGCCAGCATCAGAACAGGGGGGAGCACTGAAGCTTTCTTT.

This clonotype turned up a few times. The rearrangement uses TRBV6-6 and TRBJ1-1; no clear D. The V gene's germline CDR1 is MNHNY and CDR2 SVGAGI (reference sequence). V was pared by 6 bases and J by 0 bases, with 11 bases between. The CDR3 has 14 amino acids. The CDR3 here is CASRLDKMNTEAFF. The CDR3 DNA reads TGTGCCAGCAGATTAGACAAGATGAACACTGAAGCTTTCTTT.

The V call is TRBV30, the J call TRBJ1-1; no firm D call. The germline V gene has CDR1 GTSNPN and CDR2 SVGIG (reference sequence). The CDR3 contains 14 residues. The V gene lost 4 bases and the J gene lost 0 bases, with 12 bases spanning the gap. The CDR3 nucleotides read TGTGCCTGGAACCGGGAATGGGTGAACACTGAAGCTTTCTTT. Translation: CAWNREWVNTEAFF.

The chain employs TRBV10-2 and TRBJ2-5; unclear D gene. V lost 6 bases and J 3 bases, leaving 14 bases between the germline ends. CDR3 length: 14 amino acids. In germline, CDR1 is WSHSY, CDR2 SAAADI. The CDR3 DNA is TGCGCCAGCAGAAGACAATTGGTCGAAGAGACCCAGTACTTC. This codes for CASRRQLVEETQYF.

CDR3 loop: CASSLSRWNTEAFF. In nucleotides, the CDR3 is TGTGCCAGCAGCTTAAGCCGTTGGAACACTGAAGCTTTCTTT. The chain joins TRBV7-2 to TRBJ1-1; D is unresolved. Per germline, CDR1 SGHTA and CDR2 FQGNSA. This CDR3 spans 14 amino acids. Trimming left V 2 bases short and J 1 base short, with 8 bases between.

The rearrangement links TRBV14 to TRBJ1-4, with unresolved D. CDR3 length equals 16 residues. The germline gives CDR1 SGHDN, CDR2 FVKESK. V lost 4 bases and J 0 bases, leaving 12 bases between the germline ends. The CDR3, as DNA: TGTGCCAGCAGCCGTATCTCAGGTCCAACTAATGAAAAACTGTTTTTT. This sequence encodes CASSRISGPTNEKLFF.

The chain carries TRBV11-2 and TRBJ1-1; no firm D call. Between the trimmed V and J ends, which lost 0 bases and 6 bases, there was a span of 8 bases. CDR3 length: 13 residues. Looked up from germline, CDR1 is SGHAT and CDR2 is FQNNGV. The CDR3 DNA is TGTGCCAGCAGCTTAGATAACCTCCCTGAAGCTTTCTTT. It specifies CASSLDNLPEAFF.

This clonotype was found a few times. This chain connects TRBV2 to TRBJ2-2; 10 nucleotides align to TRBD2. This CDR3 spans 16 amino acids. Germline V gene sequence: CDR1 SNHLY, CDR2 FYNNEI. Trimming cost V 1 base and J 5 bases; bases outside gene matches: 4. The CDR3 sequence is CASSEEAGGHTGELFF. DNA for the CDR3: TGTGCCAGCAGTGAAGAAGCGGGGGGGCATACCGGGGAGCTGTTTTTT.

The rearrangement uses TRBV20-1 and TRBJ2-7, with D tentatively TRBD1 (5 bases). CDR1 and CDR2 from the germline V gene are DFQATT and SNEGSKA (reference sequence). This CDR3 region has 14 residues. Trimming stripped 3 bases from V and 4 bases from J, with 16 bases between. The CDR3 protein is CSASKGLDIYEQYF. DNA for the CDR3: TGCAGTGCTAGTAAGGGGCTAGACATATACGAGCAGTACTTC.

The CDR3 sequence is CASSSRQGTDTEAFF. The CDR3 region has the DNA TGTGCCAGCAGTTCCCGACAGGGTACAGACACTGAAGCTTTCTTT. The chain carries TRBV12-3 or TRBV12-4 and TRBJ1-1; 7 bases line up with TRBD1. V lost 4 bases to trimming and J lost 3 bases; unmatched junction nucleotides: 8. The CDR3 sequence is 15 residues long.